These T cell receptor beta chains were read from a single sample in a study of T cells after posttransplantation cyclophosphamide. Only in-frame clones appear in the TCRdb table, and some are missing; sequencing was by immunoSEQ multiplex PCR. Found here are under 5,000 clones, around 95% of them singletons; the top ten hold approximately 0.61%. The sample taken for sequencing was naive CD4+ T cells sorted from PBMCs. The origin of the receptors is a man over 45. The CDR3 runs from the conserved cysteine through the conserved F or W. A D gene is named only where the DNA matches it firmly. Expanded clones get a size class; other rows say once, few or many, or leave the size out.

>-|TRBJ1-1|-|TRBV2
CASTHEPTEAFF
TGTGCCAGCACCCATGAGCCGACTGAAGCTTTCTTT
>-|TRBJ1-1|-|TRBV30
CAWRPASLPRVYSAEAFF
TGTGCCTGGCGTCCCGCATCCCTGCCCAGGGTCTACTCCGCTGAAGCTTTCTTT
>-|TRBJ1-1|TRBD1|TRBV18
CASSQGAEVNTEAFF
TGTGCCAGCTCACAGGGGGCGGAGGTAAACACTGAAGCTTTCTTT
>few|TRBJ1-4|-|TRBV19
CASSTHKATNEKLFF
TGTGCCAGTAGTACGCACAAAGCAACTAATGAAAAACTGTTTTTT
>-|TRBJ1-2|-|TRBV7-3
CASSWGQGYGYTF
TGTGCCAGCAGTTGGGGTCAGGGGTATGGCTACACCTTC
>-|TRBJ2-5|-|TRBV5-1
CASSFTPQETQYF
TGCGCCAGCAGCTTCACACCACAAGAGACCCAGTACTTC
>-|TRBJ1-1|-|TRBV5-6
CASSFWTADTEAFF
TGTGCCAGCAGCTTTTGGACTGCGGACACTGAAGCTTTCTTT
>-|TRBJ2-1|-|TRBV27
CASSLHSRGNEQFF
TGTGCCAGCAGTTTACACTCTCGGGGGAATGAGCAGTTCTTC
>-|TRBJ2-7|TRBD2|TRBV7-2
CASSFGLAGEQYF
TGTGCCAGCAGCTTTGGTCTAGCGGGCGAGCAGTACTTC
>-|TRBJ1-1|-|TRBV11-3
CASSFAGQNTEAFF
TGTGCCAGCAGCTTTGCTGGACAGAACACTGAAGCTTTCTTT
>once|TRBJ2-1|-|TRBV11-3
CASSGQSSYNEQFF
TGTGCCAGCAGCGGACAAAGCTCCTACAATGAGCAGTTCTTC
>-|TRBJ1-2|-|TRBV9
CASNNPVVGAFYGYTF
TGTGCCAGCAACAACCCCGTCGTGGGAGCCTTCTATGGCTACACCTTC
>-|TRBJ2-7|TRBD2|TRBV19
CASSGGGSSYEQYF
TGTGCCAGTAGTGGCGGCGGGAGCTCCTACGAGCAGTACTTC
>-|TRBJ2-5|-|TRBV7-9
CASSLIFQGLETQYF
TGTGCCAGCAGCTTAATATTTCAGGGGCTGGAGACCCAGTACTTC
>-|TRBJ2-3|-|TRBV5-6
CASSFGLNGDTQYF
TGTGCCAGCAGCTTTGGACTAAATGGGGATACGCAGTATTTT
>-|TRBJ1-1|-|TRBV11-3
CASSLESQATEAFF
TGTGCCAGCAGCTTAGAAAGCCAGGCCACTGAAGCTTTCTTT
>-|TRBJ1-3|-|TRBV4-1
CASSQAPPRQGKNTIYF
TGCGCCAGCAGCCAAGCCCCTCCCAGGCAGGGGAAAAACACCATATATTTT
>-|TRBJ2-1|TRBD2|TRBV11-2
CASSFLLQTSGIKDEQFF
TGTGCCAGCAGCTTCCTCTTACAGACTAGCGGGATAAAAGATGAGCAGTTCTTC
>-|TRBJ1-2|-|TRBV19
CASSPQAGLYGYTF
TGTGCCAGTAGCCCTCAGGCCGGATTATATGGCTACACCTTC
>-|TRBJ2-2|-|TRBV7-3
CASSLQALSNGELFF
TGTGCCAGCAGCTTACAGGCTCTTTCGAACGGGGAGCTGTTTTTT
>-|TRBJ1-5|TRBD1|TRBV18
CASSPGQGRPQHF
TGTGCCAGCTCACCGGGACAGGGACGGCCCCAGCATTTT
>once|TRBJ1-2|-|TRBV2
CASSERSRGDYGYTF
TGTGCCAGCAGTGAAAGATCCAGGGGCGACTATGGCTACACCTTC
>-|TRBJ2-7|TRBD1|TRBV5-1
CASSPGQDKFYEQYF
TGCGCCAGCAGCCCGGGACAGGACAAGTTCTACGAGCAGTACTTC
>-|TRBJ2-7|TRBD2|TRBV6-5
CASSLERGSYEQYF
TGTGCCAGCAGTTTGGAGCGGGGGAGCTACGAGCAGTACTTC
>-|TRBJ1-4|-|TRBV7-2
CASSRDSSTNEKLFF
TGTGCCAGCAGCAGAGACAGCTCAACTAATGAAAAACTGTTTTTT
>-|TRBJ1-1|-|TRBV6-1
CASSEIRVMTEAFF
TGTGCCAGCAGTGAAATCAGGGTGATGACTGAAGCTTTCTTT
>-|TRBJ1-2|TRBD1|TRBV27
CASRDRGRFYGYTF
TGTGCCAGCAGGGACAGGGGGCGCTTCTATGGCTACACCTTC
>-|TRBJ1-1|-|TRBV11-3
CASSDTQGSEAFF
TGTGCCAGCAGCGACACTCAGGGGTCGGAAGCTTTCTTT
>-|TRBJ2-7|TRBD2|TRBV7-8
CASSFGEGIYEQYF
TGTGCCAGCAGCTTTGGGGAGGGAATTTACGAGCAGTACTTC
>-|TRBJ1-5|-|TRBV18
CASSPQQNQPQHF
TGTGCCAGCTCACCACAACAGAATCAGCCCCAGCATTTT
>-|TRBJ1-6|-|TRBV9
CASSVEGIVGNSPLHF
TGTGCCAGCAGCGTGGAGGGGATTGTCGGGAATTCACCCCTCCACTTT
>-|TRBJ2-1|-|TRBV18
CASSPDIGDNEQFF
TGTGCCAGCTCACCAGATATCGGGGACAATGAGCAGTTCTTC
>-|TRBJ1-1|-|TRBV18
CASSPLQGRAEAFF
TGTGCCAGCTCACCTCTACAGGGACGGGCTGAAGCTTTCTTT
>-|TRBJ2-3|-|TRBV9
CASTTQPGTDTQYF
TGTGCCAGCACCACACAACCCGGCACAGATACGCAGTATTTT
>-|TRBJ1-4|-|TRBV11-3
CASSLGSGVANEKLFF
TGTGCCAGCAGCTTAGGAAGCGGGGTCGCTAATGAAAAACTGTTTTTT
>-|TRBJ2-2|TRBD2|TRBV30
CACIKPGLAVLNTGELFF
TGTGCCTGCATTAAGCCGGGACTAGCGGTACTGAACACCGGGGAGCTGTTTTTT
>-|TRBJ1-1|-|TRBV7-7
CASRPQLGGNTEAFF
TGTGCTAGCAGGCCCCAACTGGGGGGGAACACTGAAGCTTTCTTT
>-|TRBJ2-2|TRBD1|TRBV27
CASSSRQGANTGELFF
TGTGCCAGCAGTTCCCGACAGGGAGCGAACACCGGGGAGCTGTTTTTT
>-|TRBJ1-3|-|TRBV5-1
CASSLVPSSGNTIYF
TGCGCCAGCAGCTTGGTCCCTAGCTCTGGAAACACCATATATTTT
>few|TRBJ1-3|-|TRBV7-2
CASSSSKTENTIYF
TGTGCCAGCAGCTCCTCTAAGACTGAAAACACCATATATTTT
>-|TRBJ2-3|TRBD2|TRBV6-1
CASSPTRGTRGPF
TGTGCCAGCAGTCCTACAAGAGGGACTAGAGGACCTTTT
>-|TRBJ2-1|-|TRBV6-4
CASSDQITNEQFF
TGTGCCAGCAGTGACCAGATTACCAATGAGCAGTTCTTC
>-|TRBJ2-3|TRBD2|TRBV25-1
CASSPYSRRGDTQYF
TGTGCCAGCAGTCCCTACTCCCGGCGGGGGGATACGCAGTATTTT
>-|TRBJ1-6|-|TRBV28
CASSFTGNYNSPLHF
TGTGCCAGCAGTTTCACCGGGAACTATAATTCACCCCTCCACTTT
>-|TRBJ2-2|TRBD1|TRBV7-6
CASSFPSGTGATGELFF
TGTGCCAGCAGTTTCCCGTCCGGGACAGGGGCCACCGGGGAGCTGTTTTTT
>-|TRBJ1-1|-|TRBV6-1
CASSEAQGNTEAFF
TGTGCCAGCAGTGAAGCTCAGGGAAACACTGAAGCTTTCTTT
>-|TRBJ1-3|TRBD1|TRBV9
CASSNLGQGRNTIYF
TGTGCCAGCAGCAACTTGGGACAGGGTAGAAACACCATATATTTT
>-|TRBJ2-3|-|TRBV2
CASSEEGVDTQYF
TGTGCCAGCAGTGAAGAGGGGGTGGATACGCAGTATTTT
>-|TRBJ2-5|-|TRBV18
CASSPTVQETQYF
TGTGCCAGCTCACCGACAGTCCAAGAGACCCAGTACTTC
>-|TRBJ2-3|TRBD1|TRBV6-6
CASSYRQGASTDTQYF
TGTGCCAGCAGTTACCGCCAGGGGGCTAGCACAGATACGCAGTATTTT
>-|TRBJ2-7|-|TRBV21-1
CASGSPEGLAVYEQYF
TGTGCCAGCGGATCGCCGGAAGGACTAGCGGTGTACGAGCAGTACTTC
>-|TRBJ2-3|-|TRBV10-1
CASSAGRADTQYF
TGCGCCAGCAGTGCCGGGAGAGCAGATACGCAGTATTTT
>-|TRBJ2-2|TRBD2|TRBV6-1
CASTTSANTGELFF
TGTGCCAGCACGACTAGCGCGAACACCGGGGAGCTGTTTTTT